The 15 T cell receptor beta chains reported below all come from one sample, sequenced in a study of cytomegalovirus exposure and HLA in healthy donors. The PCR made use of 60 Vbeta and 13 Jbeta primers. Libraries were prepared by immunoSEQ multiplex PCR; TCRdb keeps only in-frame clonotypes and omits some of them. Of under 130,000 clones listed, 74% were seen once; the top ten hold less than 3.5%. The sequencing sample was made of PBMCs. These receptor sequences come from a man aged 45-65 years in good health and CMV-seropositive.

This sequence joins TRBV19 and TRBJ2-4; 7 positions agree with TRBD2. V shed 1 base and J 0 bases; nucleotides not matched to a gene: 6. Germline V gene data show CDR1 as LNHDA and CDR2 as SQIVND (reference sequence). The CDR3 consists of 17 residues. CDR3 protein: CASSIGGGMVAKNIQYF. In DNA, the CDR3 is TGTGCCAGTAGTATAGGGGGGGGAATGGTAGCCAAAAACATTCAGTACTTC.

This rearrangement joins TRBV2 to TRBJ2-7; 10 bases align to TRBD1. Germline CDR1 and CDR2: SNHLY and FYNNEI. This CDR3 is 15 amino acids long. Losses at the gene ends were 5 bases for V and 4 bases for J; bases not matched to a gene: 8. The CDR3 DNA reads TGTGCCAGCAGTTACGCCGGGACAGGGGCATACGAGCAGTACTTC. Translation gives CASSYAGTGAYEQYF.

The V and J genes are TRBV4-2 and TRBJ2-3; TRBD2 matches at 7 bases. The J segment lost 1 base and the V segment lost 1 base, leaving 2 bases of the junction unmatched. Germline CDR1 LGHNA, CDR2 YNFKEQ. This CDR3 region has 15 residues. CDR3 sequence reads: CASSQVRGGTDTQYF. As DNA, the CDR3 is TGTGCCAGCAGCCAAGTCCGGGGGGGCACAGATACGCAGTATTTT.

V and J are TRBV11-2 and TRBJ2-7; 14 positions match TRBD2. Germline V gene sequence: CDR1 SGHAT, CDR2 FQNNGV. The CDR3 has 19 amino acids. V dropped 0 bases and J dropped 0; count of bases not matched to a gene: 7. As DNA, the CDR3 is TGTGCCAGCAGCTTAGATCCGGGACTAGCGGGGGTATACTCCTACGAGCAGTACTTC. Translating it yields CASSLDPGLAGVYSYEQYF. The full variable domain, with the rest looked up from reference TRBV11-2 and TRBJ2-7, is EAGVAQSPRYKIIEKRQSVAFWCNPISGHATLYWYQQILGQGPKLLIQFQNNGVVDDSQLPKDRFSAERLKGVDSTLKIQPAKLEDSAVYLCASSLDPGLAGVYSYEQYFGPGTRLTVT.

This clone was detected a few times. The chain recombines TRBV4-2 with TRBJ2-1, with D possibly TRBD1 on 5 matching bases. Germline V gene lookup returns CDR1 LGHNA and CDR2 YNFKEQ. V lost 1 base, J lost 0 bases, and 16 bases lay in between. The CDR3 is made up of 18 amino acids. CDR3 region: CASSQAVGRASSYNEQFF. The CDR3 DNA reads TGTGCCAGCAGCCAAGCGGTGGGCAGGGCAAGCTCCTACAATGAGCAGTTCTTC.

The chain is built from TRBV6-1 and TRBJ1-2; D is undetermined. This CDR3 comprises 13 residues. V dropped 2 bases and J dropped 2 bases, with 6 bases sitting between them. Germline CDR1 reads MNHNS; CDR2 reads SASEGT. Here the CDR3 DNA reads TGTGCCAGCAGTGAATATCCGAACTATGGCTACACCTTC. Amino acids: CASSEYPNYGYTF.

This clone was seen just once. V is TRBV2 and J is TRBJ2-7; a weak D match, TRBD1 (5 bases). V lost 3 bases to trimming and J lost 4 bases, with 10 bases between them. Germline V gene lookup returns CDR1 SNHLY and CDR2 FYNNEI. The CDR3 has 13 residues. The CDR3 is CASSDGAEYEQYF. Written as DNA, the CDR3 is TGTGCCAGCAGTGATGGGGCAGAGTACGAGCAGTACTTC.

J is TRBJ2-2 and V is TRBV11-2; 8 positions match TRBD1. The CDR3 totals 16 residues. CDR1 is SGHAT, CDR2 FQNNGV, per germline. Unmatched junction bases numbered 10, after V lost 4 bases and J lost 6 bases. CDR3 in DNA: TGTGCCAGCAGCTACCGCGGACAGGGTATGGCCGGGGAGCTGTTTTTT. It encodes CASSYRGQGMAGELFF.

This chain joins TRBV18 and TRBJ1-2, with 9 nucleotides matching TRBD1. Germline V lookup: CDR1 KGHSH, CDR2 LQKENI. The trim removed 3 bases at V and 7 bases at J, leaving 9 bases unmatched. The CDR3 sequence is 15 residues long. CDR3: CASSPRDRASVGYTF. Written as DNA, the CDR3 is TGTGCCAGCTCACCGCGGGACAGGGCCTCCGTTGGCTACACCTTC.

V gene TRBV9 combines with J gene TRBJ2-1; 8 positions match TRBD2. Germline V gene data show CDR1 as SGDLS and CDR2 as YYNGEE. With V trimmed by 4 bases and J by 2 bases, 8 bases remained unmatched. CDR3 length: 16 amino acids. CDR3: CASSTSGSRAYNEQFF. The DNA of the CDR3 is TGTGCCAGCAGCACCAGCGGGAGTAGGGCCTACAATGAGCAGTTCTTC.

This chain links TRBV5-1 with TRBJ2-3; 8 positions agree with TRBD1. CDR1 is SGHRS, CDR2 YFSETQ, per germline. V lost 0 bases and J lost 4; bases outside the gene matches: 7. The CDR3 is 16 amino acids. The CDR3 reads CASSLAARGPSDTQYF. DNA of the CDR3: TGCGCCAGCAGCTTGGCCGCCAGGGGGCCATCAGATACGCAGTATTTT.

The chain links TRBV6-6 to TRBJ2-7, with D perhaps TRBD2 (6 bases). Per germline, CDR1 MNHNY and CDR2 SVGAGI (reference sequence). This CDR3 comprises 15 residues. V lost 5 bases to trimming and J lost 4 bases, with 18 bases between them. The CDR3 sequence: CASSHQGLSGYEQYF. The CDR3 DNA reads as TGTGCCAGCAGTCACCAGGGACTTAGTGGTTACGAGCAGTACTTC.

V is TRBV29-1 and J is TRBJ2-1; 12 bases align to TRBD2. Germline-derived CDR1 and CDR2 are SQVTM and ANQGSEA. The CDR3 loop spans 15 amino acids. With V trimmed by 6 bases and J by 3 bases, 6 bases remained unmatched. The CDR3 DNA reads TGCAGCGTCTTAAGGACTAGCGGGATCTACAATGAGCAGTTCTTC. Its translation: CSVLRTSGIYNEQFF.

This clone appeared a single time. This sequence joins TRBV6-6 and TRBJ2-7, with 9 bases aligning to TRBD1. This CDR3 contains 16 residues. J gave up 4 bases and V 8 bases, and 15 bases lay outside the gene matches. CDR1 is MNHNY, CDR2 SVGAGI, per germline (reference sequence). CDR3 in DNA: TGTGCCAGCCTTGGGGCACAGGGGGCTGCGGGGTACGAGCAGTACTTC. Amino acid sequence: CASLGAQGAAGYEQYF.

The chain recombines TRBV6-6 with TRBJ1-2; 7 bases line up with TRBD1. Looked up from germline, CDR1 is MNHNY and CDR2 is SVGAGI (reference sequence). The junction had 13 bases not matched to a gene; V was cut back by 7 bases and J by 2 bases. The CDR3 sequence is 16 residues long. The CDR3 DNA follows: TGTGCCAGCACCGACGGCCCTATGACAGGGAACTATGGCTACACCTTC. Translation gives CASTDGPMTGNYGYTF.